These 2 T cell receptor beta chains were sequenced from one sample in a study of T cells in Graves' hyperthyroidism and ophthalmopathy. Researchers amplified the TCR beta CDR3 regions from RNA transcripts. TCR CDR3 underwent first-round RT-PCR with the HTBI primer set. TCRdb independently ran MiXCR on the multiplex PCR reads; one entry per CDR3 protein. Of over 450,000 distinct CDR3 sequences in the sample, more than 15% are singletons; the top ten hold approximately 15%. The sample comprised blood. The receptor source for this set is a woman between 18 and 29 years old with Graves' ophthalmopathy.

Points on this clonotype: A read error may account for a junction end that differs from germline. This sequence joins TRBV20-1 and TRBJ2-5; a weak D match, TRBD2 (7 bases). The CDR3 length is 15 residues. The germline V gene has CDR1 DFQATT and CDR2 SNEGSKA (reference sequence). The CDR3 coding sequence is TGCGGTGCTAGAGGAGGGGGGGGGTCACAAGAGACCCAGTACTTC. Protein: CGARGGGGSQETQYF.

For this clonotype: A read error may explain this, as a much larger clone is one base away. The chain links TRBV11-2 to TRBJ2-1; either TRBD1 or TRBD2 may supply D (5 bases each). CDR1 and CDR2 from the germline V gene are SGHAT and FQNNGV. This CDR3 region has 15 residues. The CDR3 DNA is TGTGCCGGCAGCTTAGTGAGGGGCGGATACAATGAGCAGTTCTTC. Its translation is CAGSLVRGGYNEQFF.